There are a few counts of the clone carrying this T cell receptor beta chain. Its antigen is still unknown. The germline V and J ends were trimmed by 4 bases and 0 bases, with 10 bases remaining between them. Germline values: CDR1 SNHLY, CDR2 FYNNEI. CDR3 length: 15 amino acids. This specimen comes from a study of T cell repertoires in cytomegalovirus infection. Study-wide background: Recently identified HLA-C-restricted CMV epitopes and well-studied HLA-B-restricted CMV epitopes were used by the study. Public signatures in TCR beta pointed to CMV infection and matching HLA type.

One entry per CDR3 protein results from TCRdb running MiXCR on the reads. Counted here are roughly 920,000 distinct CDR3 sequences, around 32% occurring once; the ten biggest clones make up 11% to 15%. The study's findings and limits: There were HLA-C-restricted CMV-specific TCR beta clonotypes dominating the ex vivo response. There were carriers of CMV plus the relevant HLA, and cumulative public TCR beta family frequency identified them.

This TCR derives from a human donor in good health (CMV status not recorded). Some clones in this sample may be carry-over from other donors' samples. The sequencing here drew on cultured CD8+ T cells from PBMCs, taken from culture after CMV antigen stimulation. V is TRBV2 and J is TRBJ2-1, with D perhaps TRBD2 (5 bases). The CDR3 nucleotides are TGTGCCAGCAGTGGAGCGGTTAACTCCTACAATGAGCAGTTCTTC. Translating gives CASSGAVNSYNEQFF.